The next 23 T cell receptor beta chains were all read from a single sample in a study of T cells in narcolepsy. The data were produced by immunoSEQ multiplex PCR, yet TCRdb's version contains in-frame clones alone and is incomplete. The sample yields 30,000 or so clones, about 85% seen once. Sequenced: CD45RA- memory CD4+ T cells from PBMCs. The receptors were sampled from a human donor with narcolepsy.

The J gene is TRBJ1-2, the V gene TRBV11-2; D is unclear. This CDR3 has 16 residues. V was cut by 2 bases and J by 0 bases, with 13 bases left in between. Germline loops: CDR1 SGHAT, CDR2 FQNNGV. The CDR3 spells CASSLLGQSTNYGYTF. For the CDR3, the DNA is TGTGCCAGCAGCTTACTCGGGCAGAGCACTAACTATGGCTACACCTTC.

This sequence joins TRBV6-4 and TRBJ1-2; TRBD1 agrees at 7 bases. The junction had 2 bases not matched to a gene; V was cut back by 3 bases and J by 4 bases. The CDR3 loop spans 13 amino acids. CDR1 is MRHNA, CDR2 SNTAGT, per germline. In DNA, the CDR3 is TGTGCCAGCAGTGATGCAGGGGGCTATGGCTACACCTTC. Its translation: CASSDAGGYGYTF.

The chain recombines TRBV6-5 with TRBJ1-1, with a possible D match to TRBD1 (6 bases). This CDR3 region has 14 residues. The V gene's germline CDR1 is MNHEY and CDR2 SVGAGI. V was trimmed by 2 bases and J by 1 base, leaving 8 bases between them. This CDR3 is CASSYSRGNTEAFF. The CDR3 nucleotides are TGTGCCAGCAGTTACAGCAGGGGGAACACTGAAGCTTTCTTT.

This chain connects TRBV19 to TRBJ2-7, with D unclear. The length of the CDR3 is 13 residues. The V and J ends lost 6 bases and 3 bases respectively, with 12 bases between them. Germline V gene lookup returns CDR1 LNHDA and CDR2 SQIVND (reference sequence). The CDR3 DNA reads TGTGCCAGTAGCCTCGGGTCACTCTACGAGCAGTACTTC. Translation gives CASSLGSLYEQYF.

J is TRBJ1-1 and V is TRBV7-9; tentative D call: TRBD1 (6 bases). The germline gives CDR1 SEHNR, CDR2 FQNEAQ (reference sequence). The CDR3 is made up of 13 amino acids. V was shortened by 6 bases and J by 5 bases, with 13 bases between the two germline ends. The CDR3 here is CASRGGGDTEAFF. CDR3 DNA: TGTGCCAGCAGGGGAGGGGGAGATACTGAAGCTTTCTTT.

The chain employs TRBV9 and TRBJ1-2; the D gene is possibly TRBD1 (6 bases). Trimming pared 0 bases from V and 0 bases from J, leaving 15 bases between. The CDR3 is 17 residues long. CDR1 is SGDLS, CDR2 YYNGEE, per germline. The CDR3 is CASSVEVLRTANYGYTF. As DNA, the CDR3 is TGTGCCAGCAGCGTAGAGGTATTGCGGACAGCTAACTATGGCTACACCTTC.

This clone has just a few counts. DNA for the CDR3: TGTGCCATCAGTGAGGGTGCTAACTATGGCTACACCTTC. Its translation: CAISEGANYGYTF. This chain joins TRBV10-3 and TRBJ1-2; no firm D call. The CDR3 extends over 13 amino acids. Germline assignment: CDR1 ENHRY and CDR2 SYGVKD. V was pared by 2 bases and J by 0 bases, with 4 bases between.

The chain recombines TRBV23-1 with TRBJ2-5; D perhaps matches TRBD1 (7 bases). TRBV23-1 qualifies as an ORF whose function is uncertain. V lost 6 bases and J 6 bases, leaving 17 bases between the germline ends. This CDR3 has 14 amino acids. Here the CDR3 reads CASRPQGGGKTQYF. The CDR3 DNA reads as TGCGCCAGCAGACCCCAGGGGGGAGGTAAGACCCAGTACTTC.

The V call is TRBV5-1, the J call TRBJ2-3, with 8 bases aligning to TRBD2. With 2 bases clipped from V and 1 base from J, the junction kept 6 bases outside the gene matches. The CDR3 covers 16 residues. Germline V gives CDR1 SGHRS, CDR2 YFSETQ. This chain's CDR3 is CASSFELAAGTDTQYF. For the CDR3, the DNA is TGCGCCAGCAGCTTCGAACTAGCGGCTGGCACAGATACGCAGTATTTT.

This chain joins TRBV5-6 and TRBJ2-2; 8 bases map to TRBD2. Germline V CDR1 and CDR2: SGHDT, YYEEEE. CDR3 length: 15 amino acids. V lost 3 bases to trimming and J lost 6 bases; unmatched junction nucleotides: 7. The DNA for the CDR3 is TGTGCCAGCAGCTCCCGGCTCGGGGGGGCCGGGGAGCTGTTTTTT. Residues: CASSSRLGGAGELFF.

The V gene is TRBV28, the J gene TRBJ1-2; D unclear. This CDR3 spans 14 amino acids. CDR1 and CDR2 (germline): MDHEN, SYDVKM. V lost 5 bases and J lost 4, with 14 bases in between. CDR3 in amino acids: CASSQQIILYGYTF. The CDR3 DNA reads TGTGCCAGCAGTCAACAGATAATCCTCTATGGCTACACCTTC.

The rearrangement joins TRBV7-2 to TRBJ1-2; perhaps TRBD1 as D (5 bases). CDR1 is SGHTA and CDR2 is FQGNSA in the germline V gene. The CDR3 has 14 amino acids. The V end was cut by 5 bases, the J end by 4 bases, with 14 bases between. Here the CDR3 reads CASSRRDGSYGYTF. CDR3 DNA sequence: TGTGCCAGCAGCCGCAGGGACGGCTCCTATGGCTACACCTTC.

This clone was seen only once. The genes are TRBV19 and TRBJ1-1; 8 positions agree with TRBD1. This CDR3 has 14 amino acids. Unmatched junction bases numbered 1, after V lost 3 bases and J lost 1 base. Germline loops: CDR1 LNHDA, CDR2 SQIVND (reference sequence). In nucleotides, the CDR3 is TGTGCCAGTAGTATTGGGACAGGGAACACTGAAGCTTTCTTT. It codes for CASSIGTGNTEAFF. Full variable domain (missing parts from reference TRBV19 and TRBJ1-1): DGGITQSPKYLFRKEGQNVTLSCEQNLNHDAMYWYRQDPGQGLRLIYYSQIVNDFQKGDIAEGYSVSREKKESFPLTVTSAQKNPTAFYLCASSIGTGNTEAFFGQGTRLTVV.

The chain uses TRBV29-1 and TRBJ2-6, with D possibly TRBD2 on 5 matching bases. The CDR3 spans 14 residues. The V and J ends lost 6 bases and 2 bases respectively, with 11 bases between them. Germline lookup yields CDR1 SQVTM and CDR2 ANQGSEA. The CDR3 coding sequence is TGCAGCGTGCTCCTAGCAACTGGGGCCAACGTCCTGACTTTC. This translates into CSVLLATGANVLTF.

This clone occurred a few times. The chain uses TRBV2 and TRBJ2-1; D might be TRBD1 (5 bases). Germline CDR1 SNHLY, CDR2 FYNNEI. The CDR3 consists of 15 residues. V was trimmed by 3 bases and J by 3 bases, leaving 12 bases between them. The CDR3 is CASSEGQGFYNEQFF. The CDR3 nucleotides are TGTGCCAGCAGTGAGGGGCAAGGGTTCTACAATGAGCAGTTCTTC.

This chain links TRBV7-9 with TRBJ2-7; D is possibly TRBD1 (6 bases). Germline lookup yields CDR1 SEHNR and CDR2 FQNEAQ (reference sequence). The CDR3 covers 14 residues. Trimming took off 5 bases at V and 3 bases at J, with 14 bases between the two ends. For the CDR3, the DNA is TGTGCCAGCAGCGCCGACAGGAGCCTCTACGAGCAGTACTTC. Translated: CASSADRSLYEQYF.

The DNA for the CDR3 is TGCGCCAGTAAAGGGGAGGCCGACCAGCCCCAGCATTTT. Protein product: CASKGEADQPQHF. V is TRBV5-1 and J is TRBJ1-5; possibly TRBD1 for D (5 bases). V lost 8 bases and J lost 7, with 16 bases in between. Germline loops: CDR1 SGHRS, CDR2 YFSETQ. This CDR3 region has 13 residues.

This clone was observed a single time. The V call is TRBV2, the J call TRBJ2-4; tentatively, D is TRBD1 (6 bases). This CDR3 has 16 amino acids. The germline V gene has CDR1 SNHLY and CDR2 FYNNEI. The germline V and J ends were trimmed by 7 bases and 6 bases, with 22 bases remaining between them. This CDR3 is CASTRIRGRGANIQYF. Here the CDR3 DNA reads TGTGCCAGCACTCGAATAAGGGGGAGAGGGGCAAACATTCAGTACTTC.

The chain employs TRBV19 and TRBJ1-5; possible D gene TRBD1, 6 bases. Germline-derived CDR1 and CDR2 are LNHDA and SQIVND (reference sequence). The CDR3 runs to 14 residues. The V gene lost 7 bases and the J gene lost 0 bases, with 10 bases spanning the gap. The CDR3 region has the DNA TGTGCCAGTAACCGGGGGCGTAGCAATCAGCCCCAGCATTTT. Amino acid sequence: CASNRGRSNQPQHF. Variable domain in full (rest from reference TRBV19 and TRBJ1-5): DGGITQSPKYLFRKEGQNVTLSCEQNLNHDAMYWYRQDPGQGLRLIYYSQIVNDFQKGDIAEGYSVSREKKESFPLTVTSAQKNPTAFYLCASNRGRSNQPQHFGDGTRLSIL.

As DNA, the CDR3 is TGTGCCAGCTCACTAGGACAGGGACGCGAGCAGTACTTC. The encoded protein is CASSLGQGREQYF. The chain carries TRBV18 and TRBJ2-7; 8 positions match TRBD1. Trimming removed 4 bases from V and 6 bases from J; junction bases left unmatched: 5. Germline lookup yields CDR1 KGHSH and CDR2 LQKENI. The CDR3 contains 13 residues.

The table lists this clone with a count of one. The chain carries TRBV6-1 and TRBJ1-4; a weak D match, TRBD1 (6 bases). Germline V gene sequence: CDR1 MNHNS, CDR2 SASEGT. This CDR3 region has 13 residues. Trimming shortened V by 5 bases and J by 13 bases, and 17 bases separated the two germline ends. CDR3 sequence: CASSTGTGLRLFF. The CDR3 coding sequence is TGTGCCAGCAGTACCGGAACAGGGTTACGACTGTTTTTT.

The J gene is TRBJ2-1, the V gene TRBV4-2, with 7 bases that match TRBD2. V shed 0 bases, J shed 6 bases, and the junction held 5 bases outside the gene matches. CDR3 size: 15 residues. Germline V gene sequence: CDR1 LGHNA, CDR2 YNFKEQ. CDR3 sequence (DNA): TGTGCCAGCAGCCAAGACGGACTAGAAGGCAATGAGCAGTTCTTC. This encodes CASSQDGLEGNEQFF.

The rearrangement uses TRBV6-1 and TRBJ1-4, with 7 positions matching TRBD1. The CDR3 covers 17 residues. V shed 4 bases and J 6 bases; nucleotides not matched to a gene: 14. Germline CDR1 reads MNHNS; CDR2 reads SASEGT. CDR3 nucleotide sequence: TGTGCCAGCAGTGTCCGGGACAGAGGGGTAGGTGATGAAAAACTGTTTTTT. Encoded protein: CASSVRDRGVGDEKLFF.